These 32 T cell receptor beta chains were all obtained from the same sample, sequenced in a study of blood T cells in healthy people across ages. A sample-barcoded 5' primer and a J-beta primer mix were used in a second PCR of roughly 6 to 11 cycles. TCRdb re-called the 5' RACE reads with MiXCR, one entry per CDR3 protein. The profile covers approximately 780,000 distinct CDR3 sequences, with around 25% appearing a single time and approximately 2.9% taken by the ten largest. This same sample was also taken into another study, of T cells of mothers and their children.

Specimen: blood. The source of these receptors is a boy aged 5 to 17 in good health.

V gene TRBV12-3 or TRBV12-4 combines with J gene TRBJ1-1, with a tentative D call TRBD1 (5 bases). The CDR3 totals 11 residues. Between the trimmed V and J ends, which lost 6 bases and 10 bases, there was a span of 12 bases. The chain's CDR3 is CASSLGLRAFF. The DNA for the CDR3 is TGTGCCAGCAGCCTGGGACTGAGAGCTTTCTTT.

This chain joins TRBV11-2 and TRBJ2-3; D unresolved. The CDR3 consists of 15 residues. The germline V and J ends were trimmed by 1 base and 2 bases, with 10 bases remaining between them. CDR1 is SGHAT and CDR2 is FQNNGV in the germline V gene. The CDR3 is CASSLGATTTDTQYF. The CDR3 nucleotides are TGTGCCAGCAGCTTAGGGGCTACAACCACAGATACGCAGTATTTT.

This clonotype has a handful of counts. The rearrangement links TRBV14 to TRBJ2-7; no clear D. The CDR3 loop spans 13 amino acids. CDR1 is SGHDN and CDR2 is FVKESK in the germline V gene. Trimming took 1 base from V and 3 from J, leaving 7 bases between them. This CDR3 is CASSQGNFYEQYF. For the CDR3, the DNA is TGTGCCAGCAGCCAAGGGAATTTCTACGAGCAGTACTTC.

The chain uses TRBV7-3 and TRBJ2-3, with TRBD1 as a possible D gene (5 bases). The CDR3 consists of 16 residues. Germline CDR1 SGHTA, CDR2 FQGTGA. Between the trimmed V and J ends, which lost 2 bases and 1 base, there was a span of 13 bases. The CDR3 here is CASSLQGNLGTDTQYF. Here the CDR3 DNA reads TGTGCCAGCAGCTTACAGGGAAACCTAGGCACAGATACGCAGTATTTT.

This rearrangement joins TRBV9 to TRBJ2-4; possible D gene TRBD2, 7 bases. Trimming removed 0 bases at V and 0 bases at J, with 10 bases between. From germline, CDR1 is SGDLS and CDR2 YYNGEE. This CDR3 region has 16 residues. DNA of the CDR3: TGTGCCAGCAGCGTAGACGGGGGGCTAGCCAAAAACATTCAGTACTTC. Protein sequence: CASSVDGGLAKNIQYF.

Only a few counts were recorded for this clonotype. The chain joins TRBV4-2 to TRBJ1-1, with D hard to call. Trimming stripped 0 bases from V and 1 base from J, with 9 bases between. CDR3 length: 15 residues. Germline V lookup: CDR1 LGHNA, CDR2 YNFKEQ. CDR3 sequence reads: CASSQDMGRNTEAFF. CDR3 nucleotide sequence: TGTGCCAGCAGCCAAGATATGGGCAGGAACACTGAAGCTTTCTTT.

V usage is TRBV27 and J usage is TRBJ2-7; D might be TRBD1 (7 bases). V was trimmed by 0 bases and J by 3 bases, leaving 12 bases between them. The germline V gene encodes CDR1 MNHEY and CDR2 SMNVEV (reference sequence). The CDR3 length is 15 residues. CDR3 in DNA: TGTGCCAGCAGTTTATCGTACAGGGGAGGCTACGAGCAGTACTTC. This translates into CASSLSYRGGYEQYF.

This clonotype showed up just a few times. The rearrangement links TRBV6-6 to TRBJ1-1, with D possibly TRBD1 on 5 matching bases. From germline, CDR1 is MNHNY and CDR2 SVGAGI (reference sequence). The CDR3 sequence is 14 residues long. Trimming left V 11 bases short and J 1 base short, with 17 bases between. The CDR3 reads CASTGGLGNTEAFF. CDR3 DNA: TGTGCCTCCACCGGGGGGTTAGGGAACACTGAAGCTTTCTTT.

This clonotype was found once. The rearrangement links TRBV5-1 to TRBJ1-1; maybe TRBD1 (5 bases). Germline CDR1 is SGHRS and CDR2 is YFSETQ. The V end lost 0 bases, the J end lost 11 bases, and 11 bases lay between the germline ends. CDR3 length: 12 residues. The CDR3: CASSLEGAAAFF. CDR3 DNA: TGCGCCAGCAGCTTGGAAGGGGCGGCCGCTTTCTTT.

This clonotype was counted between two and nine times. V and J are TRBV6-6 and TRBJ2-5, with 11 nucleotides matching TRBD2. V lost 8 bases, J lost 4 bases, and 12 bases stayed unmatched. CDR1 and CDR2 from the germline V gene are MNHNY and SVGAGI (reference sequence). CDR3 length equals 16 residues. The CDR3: CASYSGGAFDRETQYF. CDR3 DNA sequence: TGTGCCAGCTATAGCGGGGGGGCTTTCGACCGAGAGACCCAGTACTTC.

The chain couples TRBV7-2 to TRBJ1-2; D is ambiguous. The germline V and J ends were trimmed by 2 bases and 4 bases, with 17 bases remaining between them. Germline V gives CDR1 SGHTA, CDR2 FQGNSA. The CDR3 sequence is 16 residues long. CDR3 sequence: CASSLSGRTRGYGYTF. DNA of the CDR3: TGTGCCAGCAGCTTAAGCGGTCGGACCCGCGGCTATGGCTACACCTTC. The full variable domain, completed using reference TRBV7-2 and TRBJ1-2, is GAGVSQSPSNKVTEKGKDVELRCDPISGHTALYWYRQSLGQGLEFLIYFQGNSAPDKSGLPSDRFSAERTGGSVSTLTIQRTQQEDSAVYLCASSLSGRTRGYGYTFGSGTRLTVV.

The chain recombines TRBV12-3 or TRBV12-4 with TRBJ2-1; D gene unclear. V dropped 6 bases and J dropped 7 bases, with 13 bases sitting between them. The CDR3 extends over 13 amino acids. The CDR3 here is CASRSTLGNEQFF. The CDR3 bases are TGTGCCAGCAGATCGACCCTTGGGAATGAGCAGTTCTTC.

The CDR3 DNA reads TGTGCCAGCTCACCAGCGGGGGGGGACATTCAGTACTTC. Amino acids: CASSPAGGDIQYF. The chain carries TRBV18 and TRBJ2-4; 9 positions agree with TRBD2. The V gene's germline CDR1 is KGHSH and CDR2 LQKENI. V shed 2 bases, J shed 8 bases, and the junction held 1 base outside the gene matches. This CDR3 comprises 13 residues.

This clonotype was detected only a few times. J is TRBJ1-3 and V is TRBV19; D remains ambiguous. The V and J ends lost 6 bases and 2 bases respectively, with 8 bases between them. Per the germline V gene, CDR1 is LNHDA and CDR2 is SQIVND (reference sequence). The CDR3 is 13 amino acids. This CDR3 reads CASRSRTGNTIYF. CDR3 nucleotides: TGTGCCAGTAGAAGCCGAACTGGAAACACCATATATTTT.

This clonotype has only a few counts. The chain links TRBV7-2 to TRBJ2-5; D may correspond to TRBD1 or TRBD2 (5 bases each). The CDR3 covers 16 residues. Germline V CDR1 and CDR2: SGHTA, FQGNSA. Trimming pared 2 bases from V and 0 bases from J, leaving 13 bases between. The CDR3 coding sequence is TGTGCCAGCAGCTTAAGTATCTGGGGGAACCAAGAGACCCAGTACTTC. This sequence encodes CASSLSIWGNQETQYF.

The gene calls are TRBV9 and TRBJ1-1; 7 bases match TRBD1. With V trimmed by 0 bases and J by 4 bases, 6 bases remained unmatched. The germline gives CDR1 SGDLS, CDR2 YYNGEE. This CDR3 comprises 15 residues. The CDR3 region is CASSVVAGGSTEAFF. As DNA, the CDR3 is TGTGCCAGCAGCGTAGTGGCAGGGGGATCCACTGAAGCTTTCTTT.

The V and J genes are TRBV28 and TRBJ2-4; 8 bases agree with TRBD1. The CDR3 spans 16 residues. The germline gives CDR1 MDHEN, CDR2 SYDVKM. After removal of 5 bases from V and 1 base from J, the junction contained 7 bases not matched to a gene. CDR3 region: CASSLETGDAKNIQYF. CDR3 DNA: TGTGCCAGCAGTCTCGAGACAGGGGATGCCAAAAACATTCAGTACTTC.

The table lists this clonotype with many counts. CDR3 residues: CASSLRGVYEQYF. DNA of the CDR3: TGTGCCAGCAGCTTAAGAGGGGTTTACGAGCAGTACTTC. This chain links TRBV13 with TRBJ2-7, with D possibly called TRBD1 or TRBD2 (5 bases each). The CDR3 loop spans 13 amino acids. V was pared by 2 bases and J by 4 bases, with 9 bases between. The germline V gene encodes CDR1 PRHDT and CDR2 FYEKMQ (reference sequence).

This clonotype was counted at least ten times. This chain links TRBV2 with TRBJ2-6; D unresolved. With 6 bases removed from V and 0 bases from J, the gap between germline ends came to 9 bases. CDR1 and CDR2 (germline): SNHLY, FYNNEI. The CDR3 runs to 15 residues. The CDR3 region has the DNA TGTGCCAGCAGCGGTATATTCTCTGGGGCCAACGTCCTGACTTTC. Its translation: CASSGIFSGANVLTF.

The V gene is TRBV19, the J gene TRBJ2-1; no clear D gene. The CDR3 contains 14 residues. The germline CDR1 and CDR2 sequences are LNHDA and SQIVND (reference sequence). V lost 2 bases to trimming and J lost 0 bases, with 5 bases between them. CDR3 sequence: CASSITLSYNEQFF. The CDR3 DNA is TGTGCCAGTAGTATAACCCTCTCCTACAATGAGCAGTTCTTC.

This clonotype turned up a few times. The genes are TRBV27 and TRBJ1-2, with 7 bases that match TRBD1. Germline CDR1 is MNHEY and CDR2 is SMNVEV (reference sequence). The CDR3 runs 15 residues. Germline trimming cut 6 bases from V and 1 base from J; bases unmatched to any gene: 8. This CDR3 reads CASRNIRDSNYGYTF. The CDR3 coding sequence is TGTGCCAGCAGGAACATAAGGGACAGTAACTATGGCTACACCTTC.

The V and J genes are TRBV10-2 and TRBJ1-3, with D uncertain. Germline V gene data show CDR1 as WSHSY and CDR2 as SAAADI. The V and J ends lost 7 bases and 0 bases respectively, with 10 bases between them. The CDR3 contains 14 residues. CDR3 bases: TGCGCCAGCACCTACCCGGGCTCTGGAAACACCATATATTTT. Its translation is CASTYPGSGNTIYF.

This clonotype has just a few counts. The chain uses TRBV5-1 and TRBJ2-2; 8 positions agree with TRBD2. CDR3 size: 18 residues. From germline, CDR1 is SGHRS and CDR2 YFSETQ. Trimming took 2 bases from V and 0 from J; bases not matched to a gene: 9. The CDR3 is CASSFRSGAPTNTGELFF. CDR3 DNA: TGCGCCAGCAGCTTCCGTAGCGGGGCCCCGACGAACACCGGGGAGCTGTTTTTT.

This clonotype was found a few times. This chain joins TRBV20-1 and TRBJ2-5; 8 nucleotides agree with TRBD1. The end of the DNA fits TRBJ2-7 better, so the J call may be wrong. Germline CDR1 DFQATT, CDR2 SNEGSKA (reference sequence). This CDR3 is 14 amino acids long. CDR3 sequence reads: CSARQGAQGYEQYF. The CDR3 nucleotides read TGCAGTGCTAGGCAGGGGGCGCAGGGCTACGAGCAGTACTTC.

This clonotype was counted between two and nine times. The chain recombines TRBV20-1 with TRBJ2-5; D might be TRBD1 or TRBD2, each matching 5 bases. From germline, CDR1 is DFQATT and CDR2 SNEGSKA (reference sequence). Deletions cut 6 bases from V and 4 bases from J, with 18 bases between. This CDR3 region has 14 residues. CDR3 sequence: CSAPRVGALETQYF. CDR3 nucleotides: TGCAGTGCCCCCAGGGTCGGGGCGCTAGAGACCCAGTACTTC.

CDR3 sequence (DNA): TGCAGCGTTGAAGACCGACACTCCTACGAGCAGTACTTC. Translation gives CSVEDRHSYEQYF. The rearrangement uses TRBV29-1 and TRBJ2-7, with unresolved D. The V gene lost 0 bases and the J gene lost 0 bases, with 6 bases spanning the gap. The CDR3 contains 13 residues. Germline V gene data show CDR1 as SQVTM and CDR2 as ANQGSEA.

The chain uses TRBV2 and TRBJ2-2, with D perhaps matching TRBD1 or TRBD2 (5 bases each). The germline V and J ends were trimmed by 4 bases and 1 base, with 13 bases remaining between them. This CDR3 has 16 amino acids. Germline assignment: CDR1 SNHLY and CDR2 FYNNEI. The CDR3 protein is CASSVQGAGNTGELFF. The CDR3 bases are TGTGCCAGCAGTGTCCAAGGGGCGGGGAACACCGGGGAGCTGTTTTTT. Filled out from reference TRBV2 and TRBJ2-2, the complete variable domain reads EPEVTQTPSHQVTQMGQEVILRCVPISNHLYFYWYRQILGQKVEFLVSFYNNEISEKSEIFDDQFSVERPDGSNFTLKIRSTKLEDSAMYFCASSVQGAGNTGELFFGEGSRLTVL.

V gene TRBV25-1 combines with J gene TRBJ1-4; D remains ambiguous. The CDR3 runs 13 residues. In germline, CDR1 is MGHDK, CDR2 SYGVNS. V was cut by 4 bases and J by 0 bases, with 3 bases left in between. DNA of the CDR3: TGTGCCAGCAGTGGCTCAACTAATGAAAAACTGTTTTTT. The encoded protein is CASSGSTNEKLFF.

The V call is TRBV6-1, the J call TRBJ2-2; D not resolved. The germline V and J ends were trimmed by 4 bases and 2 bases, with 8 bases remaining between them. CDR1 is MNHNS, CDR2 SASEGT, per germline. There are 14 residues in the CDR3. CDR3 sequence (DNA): TGTGCCAGCAGTGTGGCCAGAAACACCGGGGAGCTGTTTTTT. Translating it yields CASSVARNTGELFF.

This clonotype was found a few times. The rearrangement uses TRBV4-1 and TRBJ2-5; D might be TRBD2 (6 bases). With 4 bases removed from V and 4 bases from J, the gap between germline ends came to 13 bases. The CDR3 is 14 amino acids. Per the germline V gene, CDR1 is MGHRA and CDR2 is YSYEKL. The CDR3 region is CASSPLGGVETQYF. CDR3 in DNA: TGCGCCAGCAGCCCCTTAGGAGGGGTAGAGACCCAGTACTTC.

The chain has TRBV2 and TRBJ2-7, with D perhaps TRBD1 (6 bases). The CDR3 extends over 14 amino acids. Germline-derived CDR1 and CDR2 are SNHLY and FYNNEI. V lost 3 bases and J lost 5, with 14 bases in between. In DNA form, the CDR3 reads TGTGCCAGCAGTGAGCAGGGGAGTTTCAACGAGCAGTACTTC. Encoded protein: CASSEQGSFNEQYF. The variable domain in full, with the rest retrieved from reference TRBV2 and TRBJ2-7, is EPEVTQTPSHQVTQMGQEVILRCVPISNHLYFYWYRQILGQKVEFLVSFYNNEISEKSEIFDDQFSVERPDGSNFTLKIRSTKLEDSAMYFCASSEQGSFNEQYFGPGTRLTVT.

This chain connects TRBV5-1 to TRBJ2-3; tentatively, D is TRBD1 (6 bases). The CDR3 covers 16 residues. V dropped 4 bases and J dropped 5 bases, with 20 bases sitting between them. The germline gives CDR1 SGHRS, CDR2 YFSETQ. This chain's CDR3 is CASSGRVGGRGDTQYF. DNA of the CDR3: TGCGCCAGCAGCGGCCGTGTAGGGGGTAGAGGAGATACGCAGTATTTT.